A selection of T cell receptor beta chains follows, all from one sample in a study of blood T cell repertoires in COVID-19. The repertoire was sequenced with immunoSEQ multiplex PCR; TCRdb's copy has only in-frame clones and lacks some. This table holds about 190,000 clones, 85% to 90% found once. The sample taken for sequencing was peripheral blood. The receptors originated from a man between 50 and 59 years old with acute or convalescent COVID-19. Both conserved end residues are part of each CDR3. The D gene is left open where the match is weak. The size entry is marked missing in some rows and otherwise reads once, few, many or a size class.

size,D,V,J,CDR3,DNA
.,.,TRBV30,TRBJ1-1,CAWTRPRVNTEAFF,TGTGCCTGGACCCGTCCACGGGTGAACACTGAAGCTTTCTTT
.,TRBD2,TRBV28,TRBJ2-2,CASSVPGLARTGELFF,TGTGCCAGCAGCGTTCCGGGACTAGCGAGAACCGGGGAGCTGTTTTTT
few,.,TRBV4-2,TRBJ2-2,CASSQELGARELFF,TGTGCCAGCAGCCAAGAATTGGGCGCTAGGGAGCTGTTTTTT
few,.,TRBV3-1/TRBV3-2,TRBJ1-1,CASSQGRQNTEAFF,TGTGCCAGCAGCCAAGGCAGGCAGAACACTGAAGCTTTCTTT
.,TRBD1,TRBV4-2,TRBJ2-7,CASSAGTGTYEQYF,TGTGCCAGCAGCGCCGGGACAGGGACCTACGAGCAGTACTTC
.,.,TRBV7-8,TRBJ1-5,CASSLPAVNQPQHF,TGTGCCAGCAGCCTCCCCGCAGTCAATCAGCCCCAGCATTTT
.,TRBD2,TRBV10-3,TRBJ2-7,CAISLAGAGAYEQYF,TGTGCCATCAGTTTAGCGGGAGCTGGGGCCTACGAGCAGTACTTC
once,.,TRBV11-2,TRBJ2-2,CASSLDRGTYNTGELFF,TGTGCCAGCAGCTTAGATCGGGGGACCTATAACACCGGGGAGCTGTTTTTT
.,TRBD1,TRBV19,TRBJ2-1,CASTSGTGAFYSYNEQFF,TGTGCCAGTACCTCCGGGACAGGGGCTTTCTACTCCTACAATGAGCAGTTCTTC
once,.,TRBV3-1/TRBV3-2,TRBJ1-2,CASSPHYDTNYGYTF,TGTGCCAGCAGCCCACATTACGACACTAACTATGGCTACACCTTC
.,TRBD1,TRBV6-5,TRBJ1-1,CASSRGQGIYTEAFF,TGTGCCAGCAGTCGGGGACAGGGAATTTACACTGAAGCTTTCTTT
.,.,TRBV28,TRBJ2-1,CASSLLYRVGNEQFF,TGTGCCAGCAGTTTACTTTACAGGGTGGGCAATGAGCAGTTCTTC
.,.,TRBV10-2,TRBJ2-3,CATAVPGLTDTQYF,TGCGCCACCGCTGTCCCGGGACTGACAGATACGCAGTATTTT